The 27 T cell receptor beta chains below all came from one sample that was sequenced in a study of OX40 agonist ivuxolimab in advanced cancers. This table comes from immunoSEQ multiplex PCR, and its TCRdb copy is limited to in-frame clones, with some not included. The sample lists tens of thousands of clones; about 81% were seen once. The input for sequencing was CD4+ or CD8+ T cells sorted from blood, taken in a trial of the OX40 agonist ivuxolimab. Receptors were obtained from an adult with an advanced solid tumor such as melanoma, head and neck, liver or kidney cancer.

J is TRBJ2-3 and V is TRBV5-6; D is perhaps TRBD1 or TRBD2 (5 bases each). Looked up from germline, CDR1 is SGHDT and CDR2 is YYEEEE. The length of the CDR3 is 16 residues. V was trimmed by 0 bases and J by 4 bases, leaving 15 bases between them. The CDR3 reads CASSLAAGTPSDTQYF. The CDR3 DNA sequence: TGTGCCAGCAGCTTGGCCGCTGGGACCCCCTCAGATACGCAGTATTTT.

The gene calls are TRBV7-9 and TRBJ1-2, with D uncertain. Between the trimmed V and J ends, which lost 2 bases and 1 base, there was a span of 11 bases. Germline assignment: CDR1 SEHNR and CDR2 FQNEAQ (reference sequence). The CDR3 totals 15 residues. CDR3 sequence (DNA): TGTGCCAGCAGCTTAATCGCGGGAGTTAACTATGGCTACACCTTC. It translates to CASSLIAGVNYGYTF.

This clone occurred once. The gene calls are TRBV4-3 and TRBJ2-7; 7 bases fit TRBD2. This CDR3 region has 16 residues. V shed 1 base, J shed 0 bases, and the junction held 6 bases outside the gene matches. Germline V gives CDR1 LGHNA, CDR2 YSLEER. For the CDR3, the DNA is TGCGCCAGCAGCCAAGGGGCGCTAGCGGACTCCTACGAGCAGTACTTC. Translation gives CASSQGALADSYEQYF.

The chain couples TRBV7-2 to TRBJ2-3; 7 nucleotides align to TRBD1. V lost 5 bases, J lost 2 bases, and 7 bases stayed unmatched. Germline-derived CDR1 and CDR2 are SGHTA and FQGNSA. The CDR3 is 15 amino acids. The CDR3 reads CASSPTGQSTDTQYF. CDR3 DNA sequence: TGTGCCAGCAGCCCCACGGGACAGTCCACAGATACGCAGTATTTT.

The chain couples TRBV23-1 to TRBJ2-5, with 7 bases aligning to TRBD2. TRBV23-1 is reported as an ORF; its role is uncertain. Trimming took 1 base from V and 2 from J; bases not matched to a gene: 7. This CDR3 contains 16 residues. The CDR3 DNA follows: TGCGCCAGCAGTCAATTGCCTAGCGGACTTCAAGAGACCCAGTACTTC. It specifies CASSQLPSGLQETQYF.

This clone appeared a single time. This chain connects TRBV4-1 to TRBJ2-2, with TRBD1 as a possible D gene (5 bases). Germline CDR1 is MGHRA and CDR2 is YSYEKL. The CDR3 loop spans 19 amino acids. Trimming cost V 7 bases and J 1 base, with 25 bases left between them. The chain's CDR3 is CASTRRGRASLLNTGELFF. The CDR3 DNA reads as TGCGCCAGCACCCGGCGCGGCAGGGCCTCCCTTTTGAACACCGGGGAGCTGTTTTTT.

This clone was counted a few times. The chain links TRBV6-5 to TRBJ1-1; 8 bases align to TRBD1. CDR3 length: 13 amino acids. After removal of 6 bases from V and 6 bases from J, the junction contained 6 bases not matched to a gene. Germline assignment: CDR1 MNHEY and CDR2 SVGAGI. The DNA of the CDR3 is TGTGCCAGCAGCCGGACAGGGTGGGCTGAAGCTTTCTTT. This encodes CASSRTGWAEAFF.

The chain couples TRBV12-5 to TRBJ2-3, with D perhaps matching TRBD2 (6 bases). With 8 bases removed from V and 2 bases from J, the gap between germline ends came to 11 bases. Germline V gives CDR1 LGHNT, CDR2 FRNRAP. There are 13 residues in the CDR3. The CDR3 loop reads CASRSGVTDTQYF. CDR3 nucleotides: TGTGCTAGTCGGTCGGGAGTCACAGATACGCAGTATTTT.

This clone turned up a few times. The V gene is TRBV7-2, the J gene TRBJ2-3; maybe TRBD2 (6 bases). CDR1 is SGHTA, CDR2 FQGNSA, per germline. The CDR3 sequence is 15 residues long. Trimming stripped 1 base from V and 2 bases from J, with 10 bases between. CDR3 loop: CASSLVAGFTDTQYF. CDR3 DNA: TGTGCCAGCAGCTTAGTGGCGGGATTCACAGATACGCAGTATTTT.

V gene TRBV5-1 combines with J gene TRBJ2-5; D is perhaps TRBD1 or TRBD2 (5 bases each). Germline V lookup: CDR1 SGHRS, CDR2 YFSETQ. V was shortened by 0 bases and J by 3 bases, with 6 bases between the two germline ends. This CDR3 comprises 13 residues. CDR3 sequence: CASSLGGKETQYF. The CDR3 nucleotides are TGCGCCAGCAGCTTGGGGGGGAAAGAGACCCAGTACTTC. The whole variable domain, filled in from reference TRBV5-1 and TRBJ2-5, reads KAGVTQTPRYLIKTRGQQVTLSCSPISGHRSVSWYQQTPGQGLQFLFEYFSETQRNKGNFPGRFSGRQFSNSRSEMNVSTLELGDSALYLCASSLGGKETQYFGPGTRLLVL.

The rearrangement links TRBV6-1 to TRBJ2-5; D may be TRBD2 (5 bases). V was cut by 2 bases and J by 4 bases, with 11 bases left in between. The CDR3 spans 14 residues. CDR1 MNHNS and CDR2 SASEGT come from the germline V gene. CDR3 region: CASSERRPRETQYF. In DNA form, the CDR3 reads TGTGCCAGCAGTGAACGGAGGCCGCGAGAGACCCAGTACTTC.

This clone was found a few times. The V call is TRBV9, the J call TRBJ2-5; D gene ambiguous. The CDR3 contains 14 residues. V was cut by 5 bases and J by 1 base, with 12 bases left in between. Germline assignment: CDR1 SGDLS and CDR2 YYNGEE. CDR3 region: CASSSPQAQETQYF. The CDR3 DNA is TGTGCCAGCAGTTCCCCCCAAGCCCAAGAGACCCAGTACTTC.

The V and J genes are TRBV6-1 and TRBJ2-7, with D perhaps given as TRBD1 or TRBD2 (5 bases each). V lost 2 bases and J 4 bases, leaving 18 bases between the germline ends. Looked up from germline, CDR1 is MNHNS and CDR2 is SASEGT. The CDR3 has 16 residues. This CDR3 is CASSEKSSGRVYEQYF. The CDR3 nucleotides read TGTGCCAGCAGTGAAAAATCCTCGGGGCGGGTATACGAGCAGTACTTC.

This sequence joins TRBV11-2 and TRBJ1-1; perhaps TRBD1 as D (5 bases). Germline values: CDR1 SGHAT, CDR2 FQNNGV. The CDR3 is made up of 13 amino acids. Between the trimmed V and J ends, which lost 3 bases and 1 base, there was a span of 6 bases. CDR3 bases: TGTGCCAGCAGCTTTACAGGGAACACTGAAGCTTTCTTT. This sequence encodes CASSFTGNTEAFF.

The chain joins TRBV11-2 to TRBJ1-2, with a tentative D call TRBD1 (6 bases). Trimming took off 0 bases at V and 4 bases at J, with 12 bases between the two ends. The CDR3 has 15 amino acids. The germline V gene encodes CDR1 SGHAT and CDR2 FQNNGV. CDR3 in amino acids: CASSLDSGVSYGYTF. The CDR3 region has the DNA TGTGCCAGCAGCTTAGATTCAGGGGTCAGCTATGGCTACACCTTC.

This chain connects TRBV5-5 to TRBJ2-5; 8 bases are shared with TRBD2. V lost 4 bases and J lost 3; bases outside the gene matches: 8. The CDR3 runs 15 residues. CDR1 and CDR2 from the germline V gene are SGHKS and YYEKEE (reference sequence). This CDR3 reads CASSRGPAGEETQYF. The CDR3 bases are TGTGCCAGCAGCCGAGGGCCAGCGGGAGAAGAGACCCAGTACTTC.

The CDR3 DNA sequence: TGTGCCAGTAGTAAGGGGGACAGGGAGTTCTATGGCTACACCTTC. Translation gives CASSKGDREFYGYTF. The chain is built from TRBV19 and TRBJ1-2, with 9 bases that match TRBD1. V lost 4 bases, J lost 4 bases, and 7 bases stayed unmatched. The CDR3 runs to 15 residues. Germline V CDR1 and CDR2: LNHDA, SQIVND (reference sequence).

The genes are TRBV6-1 and TRBJ1-6, with D maybe TRBD1 (6 bases). This CDR3 has 13 residues. Germline values: CDR1 MNHNS, CDR2 SASEGT. Trimming removed 3 bases from V and 7 bases from J, with 7 bases in between. CDR3 loop: CASSDTGNSPLHF. The CDR3 nucleotides read TGTGCCAGCAGTGACACAGGGAATTCACCCCTCCACTTT.

The chain employs TRBV14 and TRBJ1-4; 7 bases match TRBD1. In germline, CDR1 is SGHDN, CDR2 FVKESK. The CDR3 spans 14 residues. With V trimmed by 2 bases and J by 7 bases, 4 bases remained unmatched. The CDR3 nucleotides read TGTGCCAGCAGCCAACAGGGGGGATTTGAAAAACTGTTTTTT. It yields the protein CASSQQGGFEKLFF.

The CDR3 reads CASSGRGARVETQYF. In nucleotides, the CDR3 is TGTGCCAGCAGCGGTAGGGGCGCGCGAGTGGAGACCCAGTACTTC. The chain couples TRBV7-2 to TRBJ2-5; D is possibly TRBD1 (5 bases). This CDR3 is 15 amino acids long. The V gene lost 5 bases and the J gene lost 5 bases, with 18 bases spanning the gap. The germline CDR1 and CDR2 sequences are SGHTA and FQGNSA.

V gene TRBV21-1 combines with J gene TRBJ1-1; the table names TRBD1, a call not compared with the DNA. TRBV21-1 is a known pseudogene. This CDR3 is 18 amino acids long. The CDR3 region is CASSRKGGRGRRNTEAFF. The CDR3 region has the DNA TGTGCCAGCAGCCGAAAGGGCGGCAGGGGAAGGAGAAACACTGAAGCTTTCTTT.

The CDR3 sequence: CASSRAGNLLGNTIYF. CDR3 nucleotide sequence: TGTGCCAGCAGCCGCGCCGGGAACCTCCTGGGAAACACCATATATTTT. The J gene is TRBJ1-3, the V gene TRBV5-4; D is ambiguous. The CDR3 contains 16 residues. V shed 4 bases and J shed 4 bases, with 18 bases lying between them. Per the germline V gene, CDR1 is SGHNT and CDR2 is YYREEE (reference sequence).

The V call is TRBV6-5, the J call TRBJ1-1; D is ambiguous. The germline V and J ends were trimmed by 6 bases and 1 base, with 15 bases remaining between them. The CDR3 consists of 15 residues. Germline V gene lookup returns CDR1 MNHEY and CDR2 SVGAGI. CDR3 protein: CASRQGWEANTEAFF. CDR3 coding DNA: TGTGCCAGCAGACAAGGGTGGGAGGCGAACACTGAAGCTTTCTTT.

The genes are TRBV11-1 and TRBJ1-1; possible D gene TRBD1, 6 bases. This CDR3 is 13 amino acids long. The V gene's germline CDR1 is SGHAT and CDR2 FQDESV (reference sequence). The ends were cut back, 0 bases at V and 10 bases at J, with 12 bases in the middle. The CDR3 region is CASSLAQGTGAFF. In nucleotides, the CDR3 is TGTGCCAGCAGCTTAGCGCAGGGGACGGGAGCTTTCTTT. Drawing the rest from reference TRBV11-1 and TRBJ1-1, the complete variable domain is EAEVAQSPRYKITEKSQAVAFWCDPISGHATLYWYRQILGQGPELLVQFQDESVVDDSQLPKDRFSAERLKGVDSTLKIQPAELGDSAMYLCASSLAQGTGAFFGQGTRLTVV.

The chain couples TRBV6-5 to TRBJ2-2, with 8 bases aligning to TRBD2. Trimming removed 4 bases from V and 6 bases from J; junction bases left unmatched: 4. Germline V CDR1 and CDR2: MNHEY, SVGAGI. CDR3 length: 14 residues. CDR3 loop: CASSSGLEAGELFF. Written as DNA, the CDR3 is TGTGCCAGCAGTTCGGGACTAGAGGCCGGGGAGCTGTTTTTT.

This chain connects TRBV5-1 to TRBJ2-3, with 7 bases identical to TRBD2. Germline lookup yields CDR1 SGHRS and CDR2 YFSETQ. V lost 1 base and J lost 0; bases outside the gene matches: 5. This CDR3 is 16 amino acids long. This CDR3 is CASSLMPSGSTDTQYF. CDR3 bases: TGCGCCAGCAGCTTGATGCCTAGCGGAAGCACAGATACGCAGTATTTT.

This clone was recorded only once. V is TRBV20-1 and J is TRBJ2-7; unclear D gene. V was shortened by 3 bases and J by 3 bases, with 6 bases between the two germline ends. Germline V lookup: CDR1 DFQATT, CDR2 SNEGSKA (reference sequence). The CDR3 sequence is 11 residues long. The CDR3 sequence: CSARENYEQYF. CDR3 DNA: TGCAGTGCTAGGGAAAACTACGAGCAGTACTTC.